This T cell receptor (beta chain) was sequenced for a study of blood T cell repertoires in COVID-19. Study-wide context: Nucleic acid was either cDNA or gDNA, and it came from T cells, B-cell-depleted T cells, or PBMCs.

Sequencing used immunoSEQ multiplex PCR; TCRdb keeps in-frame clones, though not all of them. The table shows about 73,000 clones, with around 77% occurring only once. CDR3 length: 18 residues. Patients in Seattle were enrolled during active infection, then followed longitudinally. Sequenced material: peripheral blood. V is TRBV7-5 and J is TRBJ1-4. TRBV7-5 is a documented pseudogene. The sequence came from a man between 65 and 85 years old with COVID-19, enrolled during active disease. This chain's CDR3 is CVRTKRGGDLQSSEKLFF. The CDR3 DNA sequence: TGTGTCAGAACCAAAAGAGGGGGGGACCTCCAATCCAGTGAAAAACTGTTTTTT.